The clone carrying this T cell receptor (beta chain) was recorded a few times. Its antigen remains unknown. The record originates from a study of cytomegalovirus exposure and HLA in healthy donors. Study outcomes and limitations: High specificity and sensitivity for cytomegalovirus status were reported for the classifier. Later analysis identified a missense DCLRE1C variant that was linked to TCR beta V- and J-gene trimming. Investigators reported 164 TCR beta chains as tied to cytomegalovirus.

PCR employed 60 Vbeta and 13 Jbeta primers. Assay used: immunoSEQ multiplex PCR; TCRdb lists only in-frame clones, some missing. The sample shows about 170,000 clones, less than 80% of them seen only once. Germline CDR1 MNHEY, CDR2 SMNVEV (reference sequence). The CDR3 covers 13 residues. The V gene end was trimmed by 6 bases and the J gene end by 10 bases; junction bases not matched to a gene: 10. The sequenced sample was PBMCs. This sequence joins TRBV27 and TRBJ1-1; 8 bases fit TRBD1. This clonotype originated in a female donor in good health and CMV-seronegative. The CDR3 bases are TGTGCCAGCAGGAGGACAGGGATATCGGGAGCTTTCTTT. Translating it yields CASRRTGISGAFF.